This TCR beta chain was identified in a study of identical twins. Study-level findings and limits: Researchers reported weaker excess twin sharing in beta out-of-frame sequences. Findings depended on cross-sectional statistics rather than tracking the same donors.

cDNA molecules carried unique molecular identifiers, and template switching added a universal primer site. One entry per CDR3 protein results from TCRdb running MiXCR on the 5' RACE reads. The sample lists around 450,000 distinct CDR3 sequences; approximately 15% were seen once. This clonotype turned up a few times. Its target is unknown. The trim removed 4 bases at V and 6 bases at J, leaving 4 bases unmatched. In germline, CDR1 is SNHLY, CDR2 FYNNEI. This CDR3 has 13 residues. A further study also used this sample, focusing on yellow fever vaccine responses in identical twins. Per that paper: Twins reportedly mounted vaccine T cell responses that seemed partly convergent, partly personalized.

The V gene is TRBV2, the J gene TRBJ2-7; 9 nucleotides agree with TRBD1. The sample consisted of CD4+ T cells sorted from blood. The receptor comes from a woman aged 18-29 years in good health. In DNA, the CDR3 is TGTGCCAGCAGTGGGGACAGGGCCCTCGAGCAGTACTTC. Translating it yields CASSGDRALEQYF.